This T cell receptor beta chain derives from a study of Ad26.COV2.S vaccination and SARS-CoV-2 variants. Germline CDR1 is MNHEY and CDR2 is SVGEGT. This CDR3 comprises 16 residues. V shed 0 bases and J shed 0 bases, with 10 bases lying between them. The protocol was immunoSEQ multiplex PCR, while the TCRdb copy is restricted to in-frame clones and leaves out a portion. The table shows about 350,000 clones, with approximately 90% occurring only once. The source of this sequence is a human donor who had recovered from COVID-19. The chain combines TRBV6-2 or TRBV6-3 with TRBJ2-3; D is ambiguous. The sequencing used peripheral blood, collected after recovery from COVID-19. CDR3 residues: CASSYSAFDSTDTQYF. The CDR3 bases are TGTGCCAGCAGTTACTCGGCCTTTGACAGCACAGATACGCAGTATTTT.